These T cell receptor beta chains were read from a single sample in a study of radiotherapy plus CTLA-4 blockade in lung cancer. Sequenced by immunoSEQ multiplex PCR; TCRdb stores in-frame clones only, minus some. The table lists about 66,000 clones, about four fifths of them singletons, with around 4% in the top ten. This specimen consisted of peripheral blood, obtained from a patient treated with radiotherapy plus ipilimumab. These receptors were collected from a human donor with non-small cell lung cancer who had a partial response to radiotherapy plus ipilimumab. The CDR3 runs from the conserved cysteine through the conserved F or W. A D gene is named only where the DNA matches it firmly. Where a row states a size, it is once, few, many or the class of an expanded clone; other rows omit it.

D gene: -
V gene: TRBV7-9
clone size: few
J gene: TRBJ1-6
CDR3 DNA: TGTGCCAGCAGCATTGAACAGTATAATTCACCCCTCCACTTT
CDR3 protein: CASSIEQYNSPLHF

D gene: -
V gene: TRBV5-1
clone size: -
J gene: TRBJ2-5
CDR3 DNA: TGCGCCAGCAGCTTGGTGGCGGACCAAGAGACCCAGTACTTC
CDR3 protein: CASSLVADQETQYF

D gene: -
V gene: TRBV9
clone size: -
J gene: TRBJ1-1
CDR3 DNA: TGTGCCAGCGGCCAACAGGGAGCTGAAGCTTTCTTT
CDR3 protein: CASGQQGAEAFF

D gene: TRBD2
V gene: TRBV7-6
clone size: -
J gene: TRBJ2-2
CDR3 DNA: TGTGCCAGCAGCCCACGACTAGCGGGAGGAGGAGGGGTCACCGGGGAGCTGTTTTTT
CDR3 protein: CASSPRLAGGGGVTGELFF

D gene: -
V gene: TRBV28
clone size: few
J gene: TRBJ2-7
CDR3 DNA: TGTGCCAGCAGTTTGTCCAGGGCTCAATACGAGCAGTACTTC
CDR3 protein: CASSLSRAQYEQYF

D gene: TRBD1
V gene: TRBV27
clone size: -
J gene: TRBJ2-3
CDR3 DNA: TGTGCCAGCGGGTACAGGGGAAGCACAGATACGCAGTATTTT
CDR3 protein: CASGYRGSTDTQYF

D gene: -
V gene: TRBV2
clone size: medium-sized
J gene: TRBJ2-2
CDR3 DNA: TGTGCCAGTACTTCTGACTGGTCCGGGGAGCTGTTTTTT
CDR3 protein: CASTSDWSGELFF

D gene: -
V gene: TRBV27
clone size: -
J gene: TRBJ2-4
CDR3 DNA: TGTGCCAGCAGTTTTGGGGACCAGAGGGGGTACATTCAGTACTTC
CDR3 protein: CASSFGDQRGYIQYF

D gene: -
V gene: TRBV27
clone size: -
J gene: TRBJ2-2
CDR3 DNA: TGTGCCAGCAGTTTTAGCCCGCATGCCGGGGAGCTGTTTTTT
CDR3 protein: CASSFSPHAGELFF

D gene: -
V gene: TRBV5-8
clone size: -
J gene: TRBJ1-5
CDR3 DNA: TGTGCCAGCAGCTTAGGCAACAGGGGCAATCAGCCCCAGCATTTT
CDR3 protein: CASSLGNRGNQPQHF

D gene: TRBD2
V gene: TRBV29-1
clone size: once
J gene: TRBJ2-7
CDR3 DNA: TGCAGCGTTGCCGGGAGGGCCACCTACGAGCAGTACTTC
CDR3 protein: CSVAGRATYEQYF

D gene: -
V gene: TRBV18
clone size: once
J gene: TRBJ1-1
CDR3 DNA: TGTGCCAGCTCCGCAGACAGGCTCACTGAAGCTTTCTTT
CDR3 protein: CASSADRLTEAFF

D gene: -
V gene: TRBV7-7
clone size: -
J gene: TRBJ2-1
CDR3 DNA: TGTGCCAGCAGCTTAACCCCGGGTTCAGGGGTCCATGAGCAGTTCTTC
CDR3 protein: CASSLTPGSGVHEQFF

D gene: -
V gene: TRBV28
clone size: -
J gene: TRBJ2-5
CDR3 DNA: TGTGCCAGCAGTTCGGTAGACACACAAGAGACCCAGTACTTC
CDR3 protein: CASSSVDTQETQYF

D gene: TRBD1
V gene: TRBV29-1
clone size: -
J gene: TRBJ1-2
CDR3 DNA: TGCAGCGTTCGTACAGGGGGCGGTGATGGCTACACCTTC
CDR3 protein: CSVRTGGGDGYTF

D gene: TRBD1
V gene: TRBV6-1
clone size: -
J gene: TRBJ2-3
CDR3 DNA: TGTGCCAGCACCCCGGACAGGGTAGCGGCAGATACGCAGTATTTT
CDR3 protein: CASTPDRVAADTQYF

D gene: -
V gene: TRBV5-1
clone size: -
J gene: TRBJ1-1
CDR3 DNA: TGCGCCAGCACCCGACTAGGACCGTCGAACACTGAAGCTTTCTTT
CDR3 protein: CASTRLGPSNTEAFF

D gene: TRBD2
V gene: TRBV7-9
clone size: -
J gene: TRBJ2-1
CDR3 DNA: TGTGCCAGCAGCGTGACCGGGACTAGCGGGAGCAATGAGCAGTTCTTC
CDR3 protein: CASSVTGTSGSNEQFF

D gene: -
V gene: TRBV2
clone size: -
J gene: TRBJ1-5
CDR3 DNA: TGTGCCAGCAGTGATAATAGCAATCAGCCCCAGCATTTT
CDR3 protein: CASSDNSNQPQHF

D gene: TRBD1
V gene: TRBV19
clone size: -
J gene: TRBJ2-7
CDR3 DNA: TGTGCCAGTAGATTTGGGACAGGGCCCTACGAGCAGTACTTC
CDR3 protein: CASRFGTGPYEQYF

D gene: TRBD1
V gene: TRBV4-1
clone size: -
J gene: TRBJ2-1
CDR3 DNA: TGCGCCAGCAGCCAAGCCCGGGACAGGGGATTGTACAATGAGCAGTTCTTC
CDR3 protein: CASSQARDRGLYNEQFF

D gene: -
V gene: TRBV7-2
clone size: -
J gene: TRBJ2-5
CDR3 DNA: TGTGCCAGCAGCTTAGCGGGGACACCTCAGGCGCAGACCCAGTACTTC
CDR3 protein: CASSLAGTPQAQTQYF

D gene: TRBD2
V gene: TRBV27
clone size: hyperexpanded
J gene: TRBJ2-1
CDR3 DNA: TGTGCCAGCCACGCTAGCGGGAGGAGGGATGAGCAGTTCTTC
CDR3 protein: CASHASGRRDEQFF

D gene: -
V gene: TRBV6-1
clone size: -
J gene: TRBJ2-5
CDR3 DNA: TGTGCCAGCAAACCTGCACAGGGATGGCAAGAGACCCAGTACTTC
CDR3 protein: CASKPAQGWQETQYF

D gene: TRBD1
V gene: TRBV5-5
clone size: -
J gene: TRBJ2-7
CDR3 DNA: TGTGCCAGCAGCTTCGGAACCGGGACAGGGGGCTACGAGCAGTACTTC
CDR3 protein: CASSFGTGTGGYEQYF

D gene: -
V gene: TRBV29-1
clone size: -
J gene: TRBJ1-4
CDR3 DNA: TGCAGCGTCCAAGGGGCTCCCGGTGAAAAACTGTTTTTT
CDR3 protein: CSVQGAPGEKLFF

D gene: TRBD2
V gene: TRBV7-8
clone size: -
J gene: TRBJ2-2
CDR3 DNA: TGTGCCAGCAGCTTACGGGAGGGGAGTAATACCGGGGAGCTGTTTTTT
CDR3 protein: CASSLREGSNTGELFF

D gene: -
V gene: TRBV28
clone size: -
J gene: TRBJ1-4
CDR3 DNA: TGTGCCAGCACCCCGGGGGGGTCAACTAATGAAAAACTGTTTTTT
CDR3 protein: CASTPGGSTNEKLFF

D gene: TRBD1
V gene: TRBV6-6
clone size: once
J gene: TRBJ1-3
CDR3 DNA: TGTGCCAGCAACGGACAGGGGATCGGCGACACCATATATTTT
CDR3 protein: CASNGQGIGDTIYF

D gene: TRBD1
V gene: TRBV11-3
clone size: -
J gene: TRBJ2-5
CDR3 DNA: TGTGCCAGCAGCCTAGGACAGGGGGCGCGTGTGGAGACCCAGTACTTC
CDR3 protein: CASSLGQGARVETQYF

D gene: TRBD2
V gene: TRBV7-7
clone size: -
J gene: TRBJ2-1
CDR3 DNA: TGTGCCAGCAGCTCTCACGGACTAGCGGGAGGAGAGCAGTTCTTC
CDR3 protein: CASSSHGLAGGEQFF

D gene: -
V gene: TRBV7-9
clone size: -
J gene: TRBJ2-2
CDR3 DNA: TGTGCCAGCAGCGAGGGTTCGACCCCCGGGGAGCTGTTTTTT
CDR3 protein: CASSEGSTPGELFF

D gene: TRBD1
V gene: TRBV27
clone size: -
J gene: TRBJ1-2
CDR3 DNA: TGTGCCAGCAAAGTCGCAGGGGGACGCGGCTACACCTTC
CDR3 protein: CASKVAGGRGYTF

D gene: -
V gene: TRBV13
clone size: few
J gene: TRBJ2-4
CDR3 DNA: TGTGCCAGCAGCTTAGTAGGGACTGAACTTCAGTACTTC
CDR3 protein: CASSLVGTELQYF

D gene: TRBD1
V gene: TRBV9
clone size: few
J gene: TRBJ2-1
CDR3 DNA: TGTGCCAGCAGCTTGGGACAGGGGACTAGTCTGGGAGTAAATGAGCAGTTCTTC
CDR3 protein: CASSLGQGTSLGVNEQFF

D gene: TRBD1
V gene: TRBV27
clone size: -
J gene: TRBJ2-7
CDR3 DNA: TGTGCCAGCACTCCCCCCACAGGGGGCATCGACGAGCAGTACTTC
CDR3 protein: CASTPPTGGIDEQYF

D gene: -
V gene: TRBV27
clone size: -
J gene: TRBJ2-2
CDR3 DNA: TGTGCCAGCAGTTCCTCGGCAGGGAACACCGGGGAGCTGTTTTTT
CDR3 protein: CASSSSAGNTGELFF

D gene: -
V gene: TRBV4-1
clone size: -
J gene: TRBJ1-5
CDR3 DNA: TGCGCCAGCAGCCAAGATCATACAGGCTTCAATCAGCCCCAGCATTTT
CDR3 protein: CASSQDHTGFNQPQHF

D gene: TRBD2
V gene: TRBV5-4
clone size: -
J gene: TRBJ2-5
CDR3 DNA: TGTGCCAGCAGCAGGACTAGCGGCCCGAGGGTAGAGACCCAGTACTTC
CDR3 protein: CASSRTSGPRVETQYF

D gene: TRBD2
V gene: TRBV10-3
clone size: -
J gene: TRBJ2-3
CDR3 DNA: TGTGCCATCAGTGAGTGGTCCTCGCGGGAGGGGAAAGATACGCAGTATTTT
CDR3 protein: CAISEWSSREGKDTQYF

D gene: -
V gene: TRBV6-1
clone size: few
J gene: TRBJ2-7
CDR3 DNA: TGTGCCAGCGCAGGATATACCTACGAGCAGTACTTC
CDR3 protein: CASAGYTYEQYF

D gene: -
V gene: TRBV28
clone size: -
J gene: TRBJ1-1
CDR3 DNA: TGTGCCATAAATCATTACCAGGGTGCGACTGAAGCTTTCTTT
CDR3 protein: CAINHYQGATEAFF

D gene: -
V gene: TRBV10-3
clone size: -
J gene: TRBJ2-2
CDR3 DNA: TGTGCCATCAGTGACACAGGGTTCACCGGGGAGCTGTTTTTT
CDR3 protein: CAISDTGFTGELFF

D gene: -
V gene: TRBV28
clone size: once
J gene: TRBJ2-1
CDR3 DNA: TGTGCCAGCAGCCCGGGGGGCCGGGGGGCGAATGAGCAGTTCTTC
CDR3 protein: CASSPGGRGANEQFF

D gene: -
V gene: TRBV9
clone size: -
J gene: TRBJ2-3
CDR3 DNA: TGTGCCAGCAGCGGAGGACAGCGCACAGATACGCAGTATTTT
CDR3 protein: CASSGGQRTDTQYF

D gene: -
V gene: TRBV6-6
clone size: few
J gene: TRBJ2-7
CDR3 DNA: TGTGCCAGCAGTCTAGGGGACTTTAACGAGCAGTACTTC
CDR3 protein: CASSLGDFNEQYF

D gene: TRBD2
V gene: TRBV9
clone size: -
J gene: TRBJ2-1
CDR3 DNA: TGTGCCAGCAGCGTGGTCCCTCTAGCGGGAAACCCTATTTACAATGAGCAGTTCTTC
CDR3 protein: CASSVVPLAGNPIYNEQFF

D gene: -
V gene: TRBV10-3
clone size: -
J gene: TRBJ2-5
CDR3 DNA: TGTGCCATCAGTGGGACGGGACAAGAGACCCAGTACTTC
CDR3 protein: CAISGTGQETQYF

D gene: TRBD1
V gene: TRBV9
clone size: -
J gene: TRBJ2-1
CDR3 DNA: TGTGCCAGCAGCCTCCGGACAGGGGGCTATGATGAGCAGTTCTTC
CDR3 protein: CASSLRTGGYDEQFF

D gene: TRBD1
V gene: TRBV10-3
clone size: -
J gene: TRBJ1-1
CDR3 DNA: TGTGCCATCAGCACCGACAGGGTAAACACTGAAGCTTTCTTT
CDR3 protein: CAISTDRVNTEAFF

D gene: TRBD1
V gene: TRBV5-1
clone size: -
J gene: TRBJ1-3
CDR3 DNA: TGCGCCAGCAGCTTGGGACAGGGGGCGCAAGGAAACACCATATATTTT
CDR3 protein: CASSLGQGAQGNTIYF

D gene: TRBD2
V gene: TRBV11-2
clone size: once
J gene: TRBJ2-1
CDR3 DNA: TGTGCCAGCAGTTCTAGCGGGCAGACCTACAATGAGCAGTTCTTC
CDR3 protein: CASSSSGQTYNEQFF

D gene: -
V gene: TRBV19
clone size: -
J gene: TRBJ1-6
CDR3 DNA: TGTGCCAGTAGTTGGGGTAGGGAGTCACCCCTCCACTTT
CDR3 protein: CASSWGRESPLHF